This T cell receptor (beta chain) was identified in a study of blood T cell repertoires in COVID-19. The wider study: PBMCs, B-cell-depleted T cells, or T cells were the source of the cDNA or gDNA that made up the material.

In terms of age and location, participants ranged from roughly 18 to 90 years and lived in approximately 24 US areas. Cohort assignment relied on participant-reported clinical history. V lost 4 bases and J lost 0, with 7 bases in between. Germline lookup yields CDR1 MGHRA and CDR2 YSYEKL. The CDR3 covers 15 residues. Assay used: immunoSEQ multiplex PCR; TCRdb lists only in-frame clones, some missing. The sample consists of 400,000 or so clones, 88% of them appearing once. The chain carries TRBV4-1 and TRBJ2-6; D is uncertain. The sequence was collected from a middle-aged woman with acute COVID-19. The material sequenced was PBMCs or T cells enriched from blood (not recorded which). This CDR3 reads CASSLEFSGANVLTF. The CDR3 nucleotides are TGCGCCAGCAGCCTGGAGTTCTCTGGGGCCAACGTCCTGACTTTC.